The present entry profiles one T cell receptor beta chain with its context. Its target is not known. This sample was taken from a study of cytomegalovirus exposure and HLA in healthy donors. General observations from the study: Serostatus for CMV was the only available immune exposure information. According to reports, the classifier identified cytomegalovirus status with high specificity and sensitivity.

A multiplex PCR was run with 60 Vbeta primers and 13 Jbeta primers. Profiling relied on immunoSEQ multiplex PCR, and the TCRdb table lists in-frame clones only, not all of them. This table holds 160,000 or so clones, 79% found once. With V trimmed by 2 bases and J by 2 bases, 11 bases remained unmatched. The germline V gene encodes CDR1 SEHNR and CDR2 FQNEAQ (reference sequence). This CDR3 has 17 amino acids. This receptor was identified in a middle-aged woman in good health and CMV-seronegative. Sequencing was carried out using PBMCs. The rearrangement links TRBV7-9 to TRBJ1-1, with 7 bases fitting TRBD1. This CDR3 reads CASSLYRGHQLNTEAFF. The CDR3 coding sequence is TGTGCCAGCAGCTTATACAGGGGTCACCAGCTAAACACTGAAGCTTTCTTT.